The sequence of this T cell receptor beta chain was determined in a study of blood T cells in healthy people across ages. The study's findings and limits: Naive T cell percentage strongly correlated with TCR beta diversity.

Points on this clonotype: Its antigen is not known.

Next came a second PCR, run for about 7 to 12 cycles, which used a sample-barcoded 5' primer along with a J-beta primer mix. TCRdb ran MiXCR on the 5' RACE reads and lists one entry per CDR3 protein. The sample contains hundreds of thousands of distinct CDR3 sequences, roughly 64% of which appear only once. V was shortened by 8 bases and J by 3 bases, with 11 bases between the two germline ends. The CDR3 is made up of 13 amino acids. Germline-derived CDR1 and CDR2 are LGHDT and YNNKEL (reference sequence). The specimen was blood. This chain joins TRBV3-1 and TRBJ2-1; D is possibly TRBD1 (5 bases). The clonotype comes from a man aged 25-45 years in good health. CDR3 bases: TGTGCCAGCCGAGACAGACTCTACAATGAGCAGTTCTTC. As protein: CASRDRLYNEQFF.